This is a list of T cell receptor beta chains from one sample in a study of T cell responses to AZD1222 COVID-19 vaccine. Profiling relied on immunoSEQ multiplex PCR, and the TCRdb table lists in-frame clones only, not all of them. The table has tens of thousands of clones, roughly 87% seen once. The sample in question was peripheral blood, obtained on day 0 of AZD1222 vaccination. These receptors all come from an adult in good health. The CDR3 runs from the conserved cysteine through the conserved F or W. A D gene is named only where the DNA matches it firmly. Clone size is not always given. Where it is, it says once, few, many or a class for expanded clones.

once	TRBV3-1/TRBV3-2	-	TRBJ2-2	CASSQGIGSGELFF	TGTGCCAGCAGCCAAGGTATTGGTTCCGGGGAGCTGTTTTTT
-	TRBV18	-	TRBJ2-2	CASSPGVRTGELFF	TGTGCCAGCTCACCAGGGGTGAGGACCGGGGAGCTGTTTTTT
-	TRBV7-6	TRBD1	TRBJ1-1	CASSPGTATMNTEAFF	TGTGCCAGCAGCCCAGGGACAGCTACGATGAACACTGAAGCTTTCTTT
-	TRBV5-4	-	TRBJ1-1	CASSSGTRMNTEAFF	TGTGCCAGCAGCTCAGGGACACGAATGAACACTGAAGCTTTCTTT
-	TRBV10-2	TRBD1	TRBJ1-6	CASRLDRGGSPLHF	TGCGCCAGCAGATTAGACAGGGGAGGTTCACCCCTCCACTTT
-	TRBV6-5	-	TRBJ1-2	CASSLGFNYGYTF	TGTGCCAGCAGTCTGGGCTTTAACTATGGCTACACCTTC
-	TRBV7-6	TRBD1	TRBJ1-4	CASSLGTGANEKLFF	TGTGCCAGCAGCTTAGGGACAGGGGCTAATGAAAAACTGTTTTTT
-	TRBV3-1/TRBV3-2	TRBD2	TRBJ2-1	CASSPTLTSGVHNEQFF	TGTGCCAGCAGCCCTACCCTGACTAGCGGGGTTCACAATGAGCAGTTCTTC
-	TRBV29-1	-	TRBJ1-1	CSVDPGTSNTEAFF	TGCAGCGTTGACCCTGGGACTTCGAACACTGAAGCTTTCTTT
-	TRBV9	-	TRBJ1-5	CASSVDGGQPQHF	TGTGCCAGCAGCGTAGATGGGGGGCAGCCCCAGCATTTT
-	TRBV29-1	TRBD2	TRBJ2-1	CSVEDPIAGGLEQFF	TGCAGCGTTGAAGATCCGATAGCGGGAGGCTTAGAGCAGTTCTTC
-	TRBV28	-	TRBJ2-7	CASRDSTYEQYF	TGTGCCAGCAGGGACAGCACCTACGAGCAGTACTTC
-	TRBV11-2	TRBD1	TRBJ2-1	CASSGTVDNEQFF	TGTGCCAGCAGCGGGACAGTTGACAATGAGCAGTTCTTC
-	TRBV19	-	TRBJ1-1	CASSIAQGNTEAFF	TGTGCCAGTAGTATAGCACAGGGGAACACTGAAGCTTTCTTT
-	TRBV27	-	TRBJ1-6	CASSFRDVLHF	TGTGCCAGCAGTTTCCGGGACGTCCTCCACTTT
-	TRBV18	-	TRBJ1-1	CASSPQQGPNTEAFF	TGTGCCAGCTCACCACAACAGGGCCCGAACACTGAAGCTTTCTTT
-	TRBV18	-	TRBJ1-6	CASSRTEYNSPLHF	TGTGCCAGCTCCCGGACAGAATATAATTCACCCCTCCACTTT
-	TRBV12-3/TRBV12-4	-	TRBJ1-2	CASRTLAGGYTF	TGTGCCAGCAGGACATTAGCCGGTGGCTACACCTTC
-	TRBV5-1	-	TRBJ2-4	CASSLASGINIQYF	TGCGCCAGCAGCTTGGCGTCCGGGATAAACATTCAGTACTTC
-	TRBV12-3/TRBV12-4	-	TRBJ2-2	CASRNTGAGELFF	TGTGCCAGCAGAAATACTGGAGCGGGGGAGCTGTTTTTT
-	TRBV2	TRBD1	TRBJ1-5	CASSSQGAGNQPQHF	TGTGCCAGCAGTTCACAGGGGGCCGGCAATCAGCCCCAGCATTTT
-	TRBV3-1/TRBV3-2	TRBD2	TRBJ2-7	CASSQGGGGIFFYEQYF	TGTGCCAGCAGCCAAGGAGGCGGGGGGATCTTTTTCTACGAGCAGTACTTC
-	TRBV20-1	-	TRBJ2-1	CSALQVNEQFF	TGCAGTGCTCTCCAGGTAAATGAGCAGTTCTTC
once	TRBV2	TRBD2	TRBJ2-1	CATERLAGAEQFF	TGTGCCACCGAGAGACTAGCGGGAGCAGAGCAGTTCTTC
-	TRBV5-1	-	TRBJ1-2	CASSLAGLKGIGYTF	TGCGCCAGCAGCTTGGCGGGGTTAAAGGGGATCGGCTACACCTTC
-	TRBV28	TRBD1	TRBJ1-1	CASSLSSTGHTEAFF	TGTGCCAGCAGTTTGTCCTCGACAGGGCACACTGAAGCTTTCTTT
-	TRBV5-4	TRBD1	TRBJ1-2	CASSYTGTGYGYTF	TGTGCCAGCAGCTATACCGGGACAGGCTATGGCTACACCTTC